This TCR beta chain stems from a study of neoadjuvant nivolumab and ipilimumab in lung cancer. Germline values: CDR1 SGHTA, CDR2 FQGNSA. The V and J ends lost 1 base and 5 bases, in that order; junction bases with no gene match: 6. The CDR3 consists of 15 residues. Only in-frame clones appear in the TCRdb table, and some are missing; sequencing was by immunoSEQ multiplex PCR. Here the sample spans approximately 21,000 clones, approximately 81% being singletons. The TCR was taken from an adult with non-small cell lung cancer. This chain joins TRBV7-2 and TRBJ1-2; the match to TRBD1 covers 8 bases. Sample: peripheral blood, taken before neoadjuvant nivolumab, alone or with ipilimumab. In DNA form, the CDR3 reads TGTGCCAGCAGCTTAGGTACAGGGGGAGGTTATGGCTACACCTTC. It translates to CASSLGTGGGYGYTF. Looking up the rest from reference TRBV7-2 and TRBJ1-2 gives the full variable domain: GAGVSQSPSNKVTEKGKDVELRCDPISGHTALYWYRQSLGQGLEFLIYFQGNSAPDKSGLPSDRFSAERTGGSVSTLTIQRTQQEDSAVYLCASSLGTGGGYGYTFGSGTRLTVV.